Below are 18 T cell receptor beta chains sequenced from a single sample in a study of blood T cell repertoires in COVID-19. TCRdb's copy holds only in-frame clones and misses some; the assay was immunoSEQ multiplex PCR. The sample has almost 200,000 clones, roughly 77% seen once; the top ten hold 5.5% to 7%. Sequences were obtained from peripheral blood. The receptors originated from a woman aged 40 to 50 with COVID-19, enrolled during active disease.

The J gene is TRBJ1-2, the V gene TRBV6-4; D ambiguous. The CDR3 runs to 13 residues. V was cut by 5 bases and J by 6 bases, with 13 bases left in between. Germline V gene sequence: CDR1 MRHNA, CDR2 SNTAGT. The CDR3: CASSPNPSNGYTF. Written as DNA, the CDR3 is TGTGCCAGCAGTCCTAATCCTTCGAATGGCTACACCTTC.

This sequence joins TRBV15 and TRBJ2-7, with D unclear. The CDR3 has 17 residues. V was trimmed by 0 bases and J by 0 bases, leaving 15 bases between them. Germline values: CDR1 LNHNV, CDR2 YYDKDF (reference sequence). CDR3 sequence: CATSRDFLSLSSYEQYF. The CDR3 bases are TGTGCCACCAGCAGAGATTTTCTTAGCCTAAGCTCCTACGAGCAGTACTTC.

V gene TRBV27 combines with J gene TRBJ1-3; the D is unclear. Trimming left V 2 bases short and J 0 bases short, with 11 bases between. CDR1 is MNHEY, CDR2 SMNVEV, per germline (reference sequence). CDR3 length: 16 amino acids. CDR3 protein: CASSLEAGSSGNTIYF. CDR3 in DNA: TGTGCCAGCAGTTTAGAGGCCGGGAGCTCTGGAAACACCATATATTTT.

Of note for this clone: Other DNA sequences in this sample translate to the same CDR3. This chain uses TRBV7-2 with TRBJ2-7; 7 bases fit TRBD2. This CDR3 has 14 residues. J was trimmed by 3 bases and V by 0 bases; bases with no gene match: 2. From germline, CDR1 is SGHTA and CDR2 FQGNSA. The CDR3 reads CASSLAGGSYEQYF. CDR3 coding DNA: TGTGCCAGCAGCTTAGCGGGAGGGAGCTACGAGCAGTACTTC.

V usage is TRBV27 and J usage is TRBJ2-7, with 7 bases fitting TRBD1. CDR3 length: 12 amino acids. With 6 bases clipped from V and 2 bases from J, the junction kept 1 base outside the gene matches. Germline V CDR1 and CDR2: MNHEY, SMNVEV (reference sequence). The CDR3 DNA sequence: TGTGCCAGCAGGGGACAGCCCTACGAGCAGTACTTC. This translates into CASRGQPYEQYF.

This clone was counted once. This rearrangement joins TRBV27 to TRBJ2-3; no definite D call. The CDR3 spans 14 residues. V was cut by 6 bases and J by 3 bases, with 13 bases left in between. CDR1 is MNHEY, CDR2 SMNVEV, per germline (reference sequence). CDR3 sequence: CASSWVGATDTQYF. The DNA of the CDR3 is TGTGCCAGCAGCTGGGTCGGAGCGACAGATACGCAGTATTTT.

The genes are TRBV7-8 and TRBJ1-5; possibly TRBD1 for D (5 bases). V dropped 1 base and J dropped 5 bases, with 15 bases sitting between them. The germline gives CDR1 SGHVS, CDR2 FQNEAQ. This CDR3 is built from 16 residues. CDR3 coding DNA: TGTGCCAGCAGCTTAGTCGGGGGACTGGTTCATCAGCCCCAGCATTTT. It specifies CASSLVGGLVHQPQHF.

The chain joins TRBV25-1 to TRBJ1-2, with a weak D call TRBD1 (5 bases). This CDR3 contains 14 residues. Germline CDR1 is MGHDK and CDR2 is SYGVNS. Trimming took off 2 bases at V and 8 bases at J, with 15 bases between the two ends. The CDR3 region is CASSEGGALEGYTF. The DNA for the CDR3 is TGTGCCAGCAGTGAAGGAGGGGCTTTAGAGGGCTACACCTTC.

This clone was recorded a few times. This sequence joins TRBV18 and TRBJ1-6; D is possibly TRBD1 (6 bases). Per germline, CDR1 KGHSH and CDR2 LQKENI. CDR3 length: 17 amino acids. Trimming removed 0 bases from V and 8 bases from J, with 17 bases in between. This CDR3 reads CASSPPGSQGMHSPLHF. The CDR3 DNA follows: TGTGCCAGCTCACCACCTGGGAGTCAGGGGATGCATTCACCCCTCCACTTT.

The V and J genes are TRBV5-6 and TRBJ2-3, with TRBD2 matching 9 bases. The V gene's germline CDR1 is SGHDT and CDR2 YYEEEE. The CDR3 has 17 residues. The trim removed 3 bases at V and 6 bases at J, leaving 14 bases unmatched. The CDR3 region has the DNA TGTGCCAGCAGCTCACTCGGCCGCGGGGGGGCCACGGATACGCAGTATTTT. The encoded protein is CASSSLGRGGATDTQYF.

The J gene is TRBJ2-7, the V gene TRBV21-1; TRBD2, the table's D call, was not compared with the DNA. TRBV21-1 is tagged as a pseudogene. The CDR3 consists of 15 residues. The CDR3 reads CASSNRSGLADEQYF. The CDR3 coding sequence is TGTGCCAGCAGCAACCGCTCGGGATTGGCCGACGAGCAGTACTTC.

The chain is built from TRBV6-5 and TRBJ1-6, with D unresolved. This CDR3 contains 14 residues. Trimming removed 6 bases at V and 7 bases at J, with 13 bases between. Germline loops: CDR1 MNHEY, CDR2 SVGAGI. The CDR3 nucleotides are TGTGCCAGCAGCCTCGGGTCGACCAATTCACCCCTCCACTTT. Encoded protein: CASSLGSTNSPLHF.

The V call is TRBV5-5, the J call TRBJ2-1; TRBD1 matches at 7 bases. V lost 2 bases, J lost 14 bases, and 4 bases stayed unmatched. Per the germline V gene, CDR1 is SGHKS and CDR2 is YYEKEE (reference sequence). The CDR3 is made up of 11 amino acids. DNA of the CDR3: TGTGCCAGCAGCTTAGGGGGCCAAAAGTTCTTC. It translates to CASSLGGQKFF.

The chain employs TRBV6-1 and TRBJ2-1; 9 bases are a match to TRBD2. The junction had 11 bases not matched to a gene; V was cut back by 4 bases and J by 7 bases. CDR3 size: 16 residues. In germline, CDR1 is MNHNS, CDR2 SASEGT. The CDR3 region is CASSALAGLDMNEQFF. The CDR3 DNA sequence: TGTGCCAGCAGTGCTCTAGCGGGATTAGATATGAATGAGCAGTTCTTC.

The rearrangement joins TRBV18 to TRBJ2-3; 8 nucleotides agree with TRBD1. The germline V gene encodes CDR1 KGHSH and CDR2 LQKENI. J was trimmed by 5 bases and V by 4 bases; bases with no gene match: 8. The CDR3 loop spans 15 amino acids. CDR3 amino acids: CASSLTGGFGDTQYF. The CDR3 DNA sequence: TGTGCCAGCTCACTCACAGGGGGGTTCGGAGATACGCAGTATTTT.

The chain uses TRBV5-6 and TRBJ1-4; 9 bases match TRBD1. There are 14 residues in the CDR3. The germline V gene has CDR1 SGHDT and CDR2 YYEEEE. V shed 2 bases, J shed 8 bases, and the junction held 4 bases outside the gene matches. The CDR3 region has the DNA TGTGCCAGCAGCTTACAGGGGGCCGGGGAAAAACTGTTTTTT. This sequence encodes CASSLQGAGEKLFF.

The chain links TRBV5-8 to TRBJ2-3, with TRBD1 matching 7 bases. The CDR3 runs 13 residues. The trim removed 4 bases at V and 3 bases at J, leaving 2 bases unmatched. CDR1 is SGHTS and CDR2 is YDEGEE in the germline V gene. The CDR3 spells CASSPGGTDTQYF. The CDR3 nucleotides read TGTGCCAGCAGCCCAGGGGGAACAGATACGCAGTATTTT.

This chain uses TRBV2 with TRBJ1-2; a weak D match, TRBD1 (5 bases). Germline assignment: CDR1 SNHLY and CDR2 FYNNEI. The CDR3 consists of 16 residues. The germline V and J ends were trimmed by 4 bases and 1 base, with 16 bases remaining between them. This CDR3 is CASSGPTEVLNYGYTF. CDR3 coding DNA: TGTGCCAGCAGTGGGCCGACAGAGGTTCTTAACTATGGCTACACCTTC.